These 24 T cell receptor beta chains share one sample of origin, sequenced in a study of post-analysis software for immune sequencing data. Whole-study results and caveats: TRBV segments more frequent in patients than in controls numbered about 5 and included TRBV5-6, TRBV5-1 and TRBV20-1.

Their recognized antigens are unknown. Unique molecular identifiers had been added to the TCR beta cDNA libraries. One entry per CDR3 protein, called by TCRdb with MiXCR from the PCR reads. This table has around 440,000 distinct CDR3 sequences, under 55% appearing once. The specimen sequenced was blood. Receptors were obtained from a girl aged 10 to 17 with multiple sclerosis.

The chain recombines TRBV18 with TRBJ2-5; 8 nucleotides match TRBD2. The DNA end lines up better with TRBJ2-7; the J call may be wrong. The CDR3 sequence is 15 residues long. Germline lookup yields CDR1 KGHSH and CDR2 LQKENI. The CDR3 reads CASSPLSGSGNEQYF. The CDR3 DNA reads as TGTGCCAGCTCACCATTGAGCGGGAGTGGAAACGAGCAGTACTTC.

This clonotype was seen more than once but under ten times. This sequence joins TRBV28 and TRBJ2-1; D is undetermined. V gave up 5 bases and J gave up 7 bases, with 15 bases separating them. The CDR3 covers 14 residues. Germline CDR1 and CDR2: MDHEN and SYDVKM. The CDR3, as DNA: TGTGCCAGCAGTCCCACCATAAACCGAAATGAGCAGTTCTTC. Translated: CASSPTINRNEQFF.

This clonotype was seen more than once but under ten times. This rearrangement joins TRBV5-1 to TRBJ1-2, with 7 bases that match TRBD1. CDR3 length: 16 residues. The trim removed 3 bases at V and 1 base at J, leaving 9 bases unmatched. Looked up from germline, CDR1 is SGHRS and CDR2 is YFSETQ. Written as DNA, the CDR3 is TGCGCCAGCAGCTCCAATACCGGGACAGATAACTATGGCTACACCTTC. It yields the protein CASSSNTGTDNYGYTF. The full variable domain, in which reference TRBV5-1 and TRBJ1-2 provide the parts outside the CDR3, is KAGVTQTPRYLIKTRGQQVTLSCSPISGHRSVSWYQQTPGQGLQFLFEYFSETQRNKGNFPGRFSGRQFSNSRSEMNVSTLELGDSALYLCASSSNTGTDNYGYTFGSGTRLTVV.

This clonotype came up a few times. The chain couples TRBV28 to TRBJ2-5; D is ambiguous. The end of the DNA aligns better with TRBJ2-7, so the J call may be wrong. Germline V gene data show CDR1 as MDHEN and CDR2 as SYDVKM. The CDR3 has 14 amino acids. CDR3: CASSWSLNTYEQYF. The CDR3 nucleotides are TGTGCCAGCAGCTGGAGCCTGAACACCTACGAGCAGTACTTC.

The chain joins TRBV29-1 to TRBJ1-2; D perhaps matches TRBD1 (6 bases). The V end was cut by 3 bases, the J end by 5 bases, with 10 bases between. The CDR3 extends over 12 amino acids. Germline CDR1 reads SQVTM; CDR2 reads ANQGSEA. CDR3 loop: CSVDLRGYGYTF. In nucleotides, the CDR3 is TGCAGCGTTGACCTAAGGGGGTATGGCTACACCTTC.

Ten or more counts support this clonotype. The chain has TRBV20-1 and TRBJ2-1; the match to TRBD2 covers 12 bases. The CDR3 spans 14 residues. Germline-derived CDR1 and CDR2 are DFQATT and SNEGSKA (reference sequence). Trimming cost V 4 bases and J 8 bases; bases outside gene matches: 6. CDR3 bases: TGCAGTGCTATGGGGACTAGCGGGTTCCATGAGCAGTTCTTC. This sequence encodes CSAMGTSGFHEQFF.

The table lists this clonotype with a few counts. The chain is built from TRBV5-1 and TRBJ2-3; 8 nucleotides line up with TRBD2. CDR1 is SGHRS, CDR2 YFSETQ, per germline. V shed 2 bases and J 3 bases; nucleotides not matched to a gene: 5. The CDR3 is 15 residues long. CDR3 nucleotides: TGCGCCAGCAGCTTTCAGCGGGAGAGGACAGATACGCAGTATTTT. Translation gives CASSFQRERTDTQYF. Drawing the rest from reference TRBV5-1 and TRBJ2-3, the complete variable domain is KAGVTQTPRYLIKTRGQQVTLSCSPISGHRSVSWYQQTPGQGLQFLFEYFSETQRNKGNFPGRFSGRQFSNSRSEMNVSTLELGDSALYLCASSFQRERTDTQYFGPGTRLTVL.

Concerning this clonotype itself: One end of the junction fails to match germline, which may point to a read error. The CDR3 region is CSVPTRSRDTQYF. The CDR3 DNA follows: TGCAGCGTCCCAACGAGGAGCAGAGATACGCAGTATTTT. This sequence joins TRBV29-1 and TRBJ2-3, with D unclear. CDR3 length equals 13 residues. Germline V gene sequence: CDR1 SQVTM, CDR2 ANQGSEA.

The chain joins TRBV29-1 to TRBJ2-7; TRBD2 matches at 9 bases. V was pared by 6 bases and J by 0 bases, with 3 bases of the junction left unmatched. The CDR3 runs 13 residues. Germline loops: CDR1 SQVTM, CDR2 ANQGSEA. CDR3 loop: CSVTSGGSYEQYF. The CDR3 coding sequence is TGCAGCGTGACTAGCGGAGGCTCCTACGAGCAGTACTTC.

This chain connects TRBV5-1 to TRBJ1-1; D ambiguous. With 4 bases removed from V and 5 bases from J, the gap between germline ends came to 12 bases. This CDR3 is 13 amino acids long. CDR1 is SGHRS, CDR2 YFSETQ, per germline. CDR3 sequence: CASSPFGWTEAFF. Written as DNA, the CDR3 is TGCGCCAGCAGCCCCTTTGGTTGGACTGAAGCTTTCTTT.

The chain carries TRBV6-1 and TRBJ2-4; D is perhaps TRBD1 (6 bases). This CDR3 has 17 residues. Germline loops: CDR1 MNHNS, CDR2 SASEGT. Trimming removed 2 bases at V and 0 bases at J, with 14 bases between. This CDR3 reads CASSEPRGGLAKNIQYF. CDR3 nucleotide sequence: TGTGCCAGCAGTGAACCCCGTGGGGGCCTAGCCAAAAACATTCAGTACTTC.

The chain couples TRBV7-9 to TRBJ2-7; TRBD1 agrees at 10 bases. V lost 6 bases and J lost 5; bases outside the gene matches: 7. CDR3 length equals 14 residues. Germline CDR1 and CDR2: SEHNR and FQNEAQ (reference sequence). CDR3 coding DNA: TGTGCCAGCAGTTACGGGACAGGGGCCCACGAGCAGTACTTC. Translated: CASSYGTGAHEQYF.

This clonotype showed up just a few times. The CDR3 protein is CASSLGQSSTNTDTQYF. CDR3 in DNA: TGCGCCAGCAGCCTCGGACAGTCCAGTACAAACACAGATACGCAGTATTTT. The J gene is TRBJ2-3, the V gene TRBV5-1, with a weak D call TRBD1 (6 bases). CDR1 and CDR2 (germline): SGHRS, YFSETQ. The V and J ends lost 4 bases and 2 bases respectively, with 20 bases between them. This CDR3 has 17 residues.

This clonotype has a handful of counts. V and J are TRBV29-1 and TRBJ1-1, with D maybe TRBD1 (5 bases). Germline V gene lookup returns CDR1 SQVTM and CDR2 ANQGSEA. CDR3 length: 17 amino acids. Trimming took off 0 bases at V and 0 bases at J, with 17 bases between the two ends. DNA for the CDR3: TGCAGCGTTGAAGATTTGGACAAGATGAACATGAACACTGAAGCTTTCTTT. This translates into CSVEDLDKMNMNTEAFF.

The V call is TRBV10-1, the J call TRBJ1-1; D remains ambiguous. The CDR3 has 13 amino acids. Germline V gene lookup returns CDR1 WNHNN and CDR2 SYGVQD (reference sequence). The germline V and J ends were trimmed by 4 bases and 5 bases, with 11 bases remaining between them. Here the CDR3 reads CASSATMGTEAFF. CDR3 sequence (DNA): TGCGCCAGCAGTGCTACTATGGGGACTGAAGCTTTCTTT.

V is TRBV5-1 and J is TRBJ2-7; TRBD2 agrees at 9 bases. The CDR3 is 14 amino acids. Germline CDR1 reads SGHRS; CDR2 reads YFSETQ. Trimming removed 2 bases from V and 5 bases from J; junction bases left unmatched: 5. For the CDR3, the DNA is TGCGCCAGCAGCTTACGCGGGAGGGCTGACGAGCAGTACTTC. Translating it yields CASSLRGRADEQYF.

V usage is TRBV25-1 and J usage is TRBJ2-6; 10 nucleotides align to TRBD1. The CDR3 has 18 residues. CDR1 is MGHDK, CDR2 SYGVNS, per germline. With V trimmed by 2 bases and J by 2 bases, 6 bases remained unmatched. The CDR3 nucleotides are TGTGCCAGCAGTGAAGTCGGACAGGGGGTCACTGGGGCCAACGTCCTGACTTTC. This gives the protein CASSEVGQGVTGANVLTF.

About this clonotype itself: One end of the junction does not line up with germline, which may come from a read error. The gene calls are TRBV7-2 and TRBJ2-5, with unresolved D. Germline CDR1 is SGHTA and CDR2 is FQGNSA. CDR3 length: 13 residues. The CDR3 DNA follows: TGTGCCAGCAGTCCCGTCGCCGGAGAGACCCGGTACTTC. Translating gives CASSPVAGETRYF. Filled out from reference TRBV7-2 and TRBJ2-5, the complete variable domain reads GAGVSQSPSNKVTEKGKDVELRCDPISGHTALYWYRQSLGQGLEFLIYFQGNSAPDKSGLPSDRFSAERTGGSVSTLTIQRTQQEDSAVYLCASSPVAGETRYFGPGTRLLVL.

This clonotype has just a few counts. V gene TRBV7-6 combines with J gene TRBJ1-5; D is possibly TRBD1 (6 bases). The length of the CDR3 is 15 residues. Per germline, CDR1 SGHVS and CDR2 FNYEAQ. Trimming stripped 1 base from V and 9 bases from J, with 16 bases between. The CDR3: CASSLGGDTFWPQHF. The DNA of the CDR3 is TGTGCCAGCAGCTTAGGGGGGGACACGTTTTGGCCCCAGCATTTT. Looking up the rest from reference TRBV7-6 and TRBJ1-5 gives the full variable domain: GAGVSQSPRYKVTKRGQDVALRCDPISGHVSLYWYRQALGQGPEFLTYFNYEAQQDKSGLPNDRFSAERPEGSISTLTIQRTEQRDSAMYRCASSLGGDTFWPQHFGDGTRLSIL.

This clonotype was seen only a few times. In DNA, the CDR3 is TGTGCCAGCAGTCCGGGACAGTCCGGGTCACCCCTCCACTTT. It codes for CASSPGQSGSPLHF. The chain links TRBV12-3 or TRBV12-4 to TRBJ1-6; 7 bases fit TRBD1. After removal of 5 bases from V and 10 bases from J, the junction contained 8 bases not matched to a gene. The CDR3 extends over 14 amino acids.

J is TRBJ2-1 and V is TRBV20-1; 9 positions match TRBD2. The germline gives CDR1 DFQATT, CDR2 SNEGSKA (reference sequence). This CDR3 has 17 residues. J was trimmed by 6 bases and V by 3 bases; bases with no gene match: 15. CDR3: CSARVSGLAAEGNEQFF. DNA of the CDR3: TGCAGTGCTAGGGTGTCGGGACTAGCTGCCGAGGGCAATGAGCAGTTCTTC.

The rearrangement joins TRBV5-1 to TRBJ1-3; no clear D. Germline V gene lookup returns CDR1 SGHRS and CDR2 YFSETQ. With 3 bases removed from V and 0 bases from J, the gap between germline ends came to 13 bases. This CDR3 region has 16 residues. The CDR3: CASSWTVGFSGNTIYF. The CDR3 coding sequence is TGCGCCAGCAGCTGGACTGTCGGATTCTCTGGAAACACCATATATTTT.

The genes are TRBV12-3 or TRBV12-4 and TRBJ2-5, with D possibly matching TRBD1 (5 bases). V lost 4 bases and J lost 5, with 11 bases in between. The CDR3 contains 13 residues. CDR3 sequence reads: CASSSMGPETQYF. CDR3 nucleotides: TGTGCCAGCAGTTCTATGGGGCCGGAGACCCAGTACTTC.

This clonotype was observed a single time. J is TRBJ2-7 and V is TRBV6-2 or TRBV6-3; 7 bases agree with TRBD1. The CDR3 spans 16 residues. From germline, CDR1 is MNHEY and CDR2 SVGEGT. V was clipped by 4 bases and J by 0 bases; unmatched bases: 9. The CDR3 DNA reads as TGTGCCAGCAGTTCCCCGAAGGGGGCCGACTCCTACGAGCAGTACTTC. Its translation: CASSSPKGADSYEQYF.